The sequence of this T cell receptor beta chain was determined in a study of CD8 T cells in ankylosing spondylitis. General study results and limits: What appeared characteristic of ankylosing spondylitis blood was a TCR beta motif of several highly homologous variants. With a CD8+ phenotype, disease-linked clones were relatively rare in peripheral blood. Reportedly, significant enrichment of disease-linked clones occurred in matched ankylosing spondylitis synovial fluid.

TCRdb re-called the 5' RACE reads through MiXCR, storing one row per CDR3 protein. The table shows tens of thousands of distinct CDR3 sequences, with about 6% occurring only once. Germline V CDR1 and CDR2: SGHTA, FQGNSA. CDR3 size: 15 residues. V was cut by 4 bases and J by 9 bases, with 16 bases left in between. A few counts support this clonotype. The target antigen is unknown. This clonotype was sampled from a male donor with ankylosing spondylitis. J is TRBJ1-6 and V is TRBV7-2; TRBD1 might be the D (5 bases). The sequencing sample was made of synovial fluid, either unsorted or a sorted T cell fraction (not recorded which). This CDR3 reads CASSSPGRGRSPLHF. The CDR3 DNA reads as TGTGCCAGCAGCTCCCCTGGAAGGGGTCGTTCACCCCTCCACTTT.